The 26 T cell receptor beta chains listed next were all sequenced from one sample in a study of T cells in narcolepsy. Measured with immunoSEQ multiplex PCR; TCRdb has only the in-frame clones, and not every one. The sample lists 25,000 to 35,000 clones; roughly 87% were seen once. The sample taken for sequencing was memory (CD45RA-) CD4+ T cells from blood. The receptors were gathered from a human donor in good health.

CDR3 DNA sequence: TGCGCCAGCAAGGCCGGGACAACTCAAGAGACCCAGTACTTC. Translation gives CASKAGTTQETQYF. This chain uses TRBV5-1 with TRBJ2-5, with D possibly being TRBD1 (6 bases). Germline values: CDR1 SGHRS, CDR2 YFSETQ. The CDR3 has 14 amino acids. The V end was cut by 6 bases, the J end by 2 bases, with 14 bases between.

Here the CDR3 reads CASSLSGLNQPQHF. The CDR3 bases are TGTGCCAGCAGTTTATCGGGTCTAAATCAGCCCCAGCATTTT. This sequence joins TRBV27 and TRBJ1-5; D uncertain. V lost 0 bases to trimming and J lost 4 bases, with 7 bases between them. CDR1 is MNHEY and CDR2 is SMNVEV in the germline V gene (reference sequence). The CDR3 spans 14 residues.

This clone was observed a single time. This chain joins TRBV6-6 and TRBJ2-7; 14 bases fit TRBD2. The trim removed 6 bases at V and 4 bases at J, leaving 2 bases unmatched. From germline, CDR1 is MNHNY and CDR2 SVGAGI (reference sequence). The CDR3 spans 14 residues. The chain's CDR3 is CASSRTSGGYEQYF. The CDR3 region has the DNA TGTGCCAGCAGCCGGACTAGCGGGGGGTACGAGCAGTACTTC.

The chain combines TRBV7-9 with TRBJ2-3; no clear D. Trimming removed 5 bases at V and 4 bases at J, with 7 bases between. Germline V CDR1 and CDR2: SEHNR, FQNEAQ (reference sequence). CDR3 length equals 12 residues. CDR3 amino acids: CASSLSSDTQYF. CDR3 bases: TGTGCCAGCAGCCTATCCTCAGATACGCAGTATTTT.

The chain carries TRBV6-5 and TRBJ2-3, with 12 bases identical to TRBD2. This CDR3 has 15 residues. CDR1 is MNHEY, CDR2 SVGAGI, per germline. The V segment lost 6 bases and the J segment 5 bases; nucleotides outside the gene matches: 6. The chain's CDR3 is CASRSSGGALDTQYF. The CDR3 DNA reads TGTGCCAGCAGGTCTAGCGGGGGGGCCTTAGATACGCAGTATTTT.

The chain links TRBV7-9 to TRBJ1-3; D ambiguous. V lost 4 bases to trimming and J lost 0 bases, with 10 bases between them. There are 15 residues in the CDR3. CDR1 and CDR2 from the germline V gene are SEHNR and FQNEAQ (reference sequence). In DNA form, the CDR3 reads TGTGCCAGCAGCTCCGTAGGGTTCTCTGGAAACACCATATATTTT. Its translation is CASSSVGFSGNTIYF.

The CDR3: CASRSGRNTEAFF. The DNA of the CDR3 is TGTGCCAGCAGGTCCGGACGTAACACTGAAGCTTTCTTT. The gene calls are TRBV5-8 and TRBJ1-1; unclear D gene. V was shortened by 5 bases and J by 2 bases, with 10 bases between the two germline ends. The CDR3 sequence is 13 residues long. From germline, CDR1 is SGHTS and CDR2 YDEGEE.

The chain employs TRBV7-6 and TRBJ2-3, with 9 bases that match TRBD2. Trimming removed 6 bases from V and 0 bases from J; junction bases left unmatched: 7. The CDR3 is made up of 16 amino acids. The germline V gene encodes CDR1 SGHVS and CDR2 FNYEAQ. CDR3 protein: CASRESGGLSTDTQYF. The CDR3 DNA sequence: TGTGCCAGCAGGGAGAGCGGGGGGCTAAGCACAGATACGCAGTATTTT.

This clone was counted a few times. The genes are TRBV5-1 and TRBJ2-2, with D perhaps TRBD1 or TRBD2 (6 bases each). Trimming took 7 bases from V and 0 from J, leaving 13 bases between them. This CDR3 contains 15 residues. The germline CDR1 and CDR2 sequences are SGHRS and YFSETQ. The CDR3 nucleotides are TGCGCCAGCCGAGGGGGGCTGACGAACACCGGGGAGCTGTTTTTT. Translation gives CASRGGLTNTGELFF.

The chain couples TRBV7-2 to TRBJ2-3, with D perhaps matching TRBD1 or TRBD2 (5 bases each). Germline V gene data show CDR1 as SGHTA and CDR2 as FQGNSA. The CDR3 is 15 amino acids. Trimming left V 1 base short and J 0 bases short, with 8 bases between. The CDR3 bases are TGTGCCAGCAGCTTAGTGGGACGGAGCACAGATACGCAGTATTTT. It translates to CASSLVGRSTDTQYF. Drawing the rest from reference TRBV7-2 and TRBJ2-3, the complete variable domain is GAGVSQSPSNKVTEKGKDVELRCDPISGHTALYWYRQSLGQGLEFLIYFQGNSAPDKSGLPSDRFSAERTGGSVSTLTIQRTQQEDSAVYLCASSLVGRSTDTQYFGPGTRLTVL.

In DNA form, the CDR3 reads TGTGCCAGCAGCTTATTGGCAGCCACCGAGCAGTACTTC. Amino acid sequence: CASSLLAATEQYF. The rearrangement uses TRBV7-2 and TRBJ2-7, with D unclear. The V end was cut by 2 bases, the J end by 6 bases, with 11 bases between. The CDR3 totals 13 residues. Per germline, CDR1 SGHTA and CDR2 FQGNSA.

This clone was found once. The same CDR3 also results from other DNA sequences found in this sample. CDR3 DNA sequence: TGTGCCAGCAGTTTAGCTGGTTACGAGCAGTACTTC. It encodes CASSLAGYEQYF. V is TRBV27 and J is TRBJ2-7; D unclear. Trimming stripped 2 bases from V and 4 bases from J, with 6 bases between. CDR1 MNHEY and CDR2 SMNVEV come from the germline V gene (reference sequence). This CDR3 spans 12 amino acids.

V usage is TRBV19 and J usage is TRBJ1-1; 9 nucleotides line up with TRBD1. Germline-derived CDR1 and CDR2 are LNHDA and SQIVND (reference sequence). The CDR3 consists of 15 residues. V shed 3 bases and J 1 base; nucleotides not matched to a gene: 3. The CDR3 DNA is TGTGCCAGTAGTATGTACAGGGGGCCGAACACTGAAGCTTTCTTT. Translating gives CASSMYRGPNTEAFF.

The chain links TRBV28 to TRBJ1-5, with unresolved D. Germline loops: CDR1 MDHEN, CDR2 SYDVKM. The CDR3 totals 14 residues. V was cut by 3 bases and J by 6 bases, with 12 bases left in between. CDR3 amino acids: CASSLAGVTQPQHF. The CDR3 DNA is TGTGCCAGCAGTTTGGCCGGAGTCACTCAGCCCCAGCATTTT.

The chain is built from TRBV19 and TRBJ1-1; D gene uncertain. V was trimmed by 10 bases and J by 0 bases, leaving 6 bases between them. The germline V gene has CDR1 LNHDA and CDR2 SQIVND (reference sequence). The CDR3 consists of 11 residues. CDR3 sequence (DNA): TGTGCCACCAGCGTGAACACTGAAGCTTTCTTT. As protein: CATSVNTEAFF.

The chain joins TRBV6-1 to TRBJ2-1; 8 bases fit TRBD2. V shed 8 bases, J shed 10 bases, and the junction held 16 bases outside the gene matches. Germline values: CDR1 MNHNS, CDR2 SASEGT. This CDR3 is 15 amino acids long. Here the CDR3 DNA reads TGTGCCAGCCGACTGGGGACCGGGGGGGCCCGGGAGCAGTTCTTC. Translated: CASRLGTGGAREQFF.

CDR3 nucleotide sequence: TGTGCCAGCAGCATTCTAGCGGGGAGGTCCGGGGAGCTGTTTTTT. It is translated as CASSILAGRSGELFF. The chain carries TRBV2 and TRBJ2-2, with 9 bases lining up with TRBD2. Germline CDR1 reads SNHLY; CDR2 reads FYNNEI. V lost 6 bases, J lost 6 bases, and 8 bases stayed unmatched. The CDR3 length is 15 residues. The variable domain in full, with the rest retrieved from reference TRBV2 and TRBJ2-2, is EPEVTQTPSHQVTQMGQEVILRCVPISNHLYFYWYRQILGQKVEFLVSFYNNEISEKSEIFDDQFSVERPDGSNFTLKIRSTKLEDSAMYFCASSILAGRSGELFFGEGSRLTVL.

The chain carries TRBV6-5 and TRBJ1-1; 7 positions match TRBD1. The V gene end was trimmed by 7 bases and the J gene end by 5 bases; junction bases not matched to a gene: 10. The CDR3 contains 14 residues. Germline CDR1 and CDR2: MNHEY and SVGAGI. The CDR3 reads CASKRTGAGTEAFF. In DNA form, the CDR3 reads TGTGCCAGCAAGCGTACAGGGGCTGGGACTGAAGCTTTCTTT.

In DNA, the CDR3 is TGTGCCAGCAGCGACAGGGCACGGGAGACCCAGTACTTC. It yields the protein CASSDRARETQYF. The chain couples TRBV7-6 to TRBJ2-5; 7 nucleotides agree with TRBD1. Germline CDR1 SGHVS, CDR2 FNYEAQ. J was trimmed by 5 bases and V by 5 bases; bases with no gene match: 5. The CDR3 length is 13 residues. The full variable domain, rest sourced from reference TRBV7-6 and TRBJ2-5, is GAGVSQSPRYKVTKRGQDVALRCDPISGHVSLYWYRQALGQGPEFLTYFNYEAQQDKSGLPNDRFSAERPEGSISTLTIQRTEQRDSAMYRCASSDRARETQYFGPGTRLLVL.

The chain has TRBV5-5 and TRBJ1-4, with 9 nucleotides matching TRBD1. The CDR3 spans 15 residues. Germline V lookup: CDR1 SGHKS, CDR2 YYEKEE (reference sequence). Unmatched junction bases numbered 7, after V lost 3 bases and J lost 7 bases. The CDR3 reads CASSYWGQGFEKLFF. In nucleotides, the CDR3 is TGTGCCAGCAGCTATTGGGGACAGGGTTTTGAAAAACTGTTTTTT.

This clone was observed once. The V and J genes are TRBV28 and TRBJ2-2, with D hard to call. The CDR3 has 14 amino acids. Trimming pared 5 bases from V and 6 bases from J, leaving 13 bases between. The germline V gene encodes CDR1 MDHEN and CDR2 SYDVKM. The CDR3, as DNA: TGTGCCAGCAGTCTACTAAATACCGCCGGGGAGCTGTTTTTT. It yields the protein CASSLLNTAGELFF.

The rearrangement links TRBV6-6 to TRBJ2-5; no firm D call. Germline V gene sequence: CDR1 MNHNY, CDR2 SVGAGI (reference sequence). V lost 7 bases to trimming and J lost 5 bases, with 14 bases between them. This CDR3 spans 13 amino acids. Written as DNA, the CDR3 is TGTGCCAGCAAACTTGGCGCCGGTGAGACCCAGTACTTC. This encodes CASKLGAGETQYF.

The CDR3 DNA reads TGTGCCAGCAGTTACTCGTCAGCAGGAGTTGAAGCTTTCTTT. Translating gives CASSYSSAGVEAFF. The rearrangement links TRBV6-5 to TRBJ1-1; D remains unclear. The CDR3 has 14 residues. V lost 0 bases, J lost 7 bases, and 12 bases lay in between. Germline loops: CDR1 MNHEY, CDR2 SVGAGI.

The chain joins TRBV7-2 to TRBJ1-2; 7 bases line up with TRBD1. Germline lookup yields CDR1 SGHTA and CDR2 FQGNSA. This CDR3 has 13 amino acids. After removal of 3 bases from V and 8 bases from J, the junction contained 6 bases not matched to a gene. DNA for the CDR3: TGTGCCAGCAGCTTCCCCAGGGGGAGCGGCTACACCTTC. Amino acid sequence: CASSFPRGSGYTF.

Here the CDR3 reads CASKRGQGVIDYGYTF. The CDR3 DNA follows: TGTGCCAGTAAAAGGGGGCAGGGAGTAATAGACTATGGCTACACCTTC. The rearrangement joins TRBV19 to TRBJ1-2; TRBD1 matches at 7 bases. The CDR3 extends over 16 amino acids. The ends lost 7 bases at V and 3 bases at J; junction bases unmatched: 14. Germline assignment: CDR1 LNHDA and CDR2 SQIVND (reference sequence).

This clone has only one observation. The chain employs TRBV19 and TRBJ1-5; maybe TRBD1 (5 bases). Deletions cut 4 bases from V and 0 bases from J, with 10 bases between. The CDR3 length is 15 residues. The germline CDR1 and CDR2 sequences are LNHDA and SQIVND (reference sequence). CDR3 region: CASSRGVLSNQPQHF. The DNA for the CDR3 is TGTGCCAGTAGTAGGGGCGTCCTTAGCAATCAGCCCCAGCATTTT.